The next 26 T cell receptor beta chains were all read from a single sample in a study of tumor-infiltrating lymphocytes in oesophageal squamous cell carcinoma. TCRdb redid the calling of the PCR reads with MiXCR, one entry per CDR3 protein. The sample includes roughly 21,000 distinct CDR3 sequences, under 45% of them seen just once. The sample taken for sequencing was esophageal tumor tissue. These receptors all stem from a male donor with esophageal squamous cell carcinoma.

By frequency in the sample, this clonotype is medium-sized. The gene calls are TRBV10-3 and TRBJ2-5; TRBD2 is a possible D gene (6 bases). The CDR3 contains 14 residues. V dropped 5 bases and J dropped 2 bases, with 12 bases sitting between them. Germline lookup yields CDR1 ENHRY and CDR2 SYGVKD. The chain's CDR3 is CAISSGTQQETQYF. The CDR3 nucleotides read TGTGCCATCAGTTCCGGGACTCAGCAAGAGACCCAGTACTTC.

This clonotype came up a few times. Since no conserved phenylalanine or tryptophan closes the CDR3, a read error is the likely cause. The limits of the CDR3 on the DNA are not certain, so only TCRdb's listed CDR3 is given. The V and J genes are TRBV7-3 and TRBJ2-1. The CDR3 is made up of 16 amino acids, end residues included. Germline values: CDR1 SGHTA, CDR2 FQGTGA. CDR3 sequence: CASSLTPGNYGYTFGS.

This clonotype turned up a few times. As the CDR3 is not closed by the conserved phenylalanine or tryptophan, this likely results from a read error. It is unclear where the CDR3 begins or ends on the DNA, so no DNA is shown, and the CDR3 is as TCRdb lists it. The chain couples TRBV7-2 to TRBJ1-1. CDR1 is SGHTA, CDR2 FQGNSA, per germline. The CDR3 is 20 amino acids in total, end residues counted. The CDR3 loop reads CASSLLSVGWREPTSSTSGQ.

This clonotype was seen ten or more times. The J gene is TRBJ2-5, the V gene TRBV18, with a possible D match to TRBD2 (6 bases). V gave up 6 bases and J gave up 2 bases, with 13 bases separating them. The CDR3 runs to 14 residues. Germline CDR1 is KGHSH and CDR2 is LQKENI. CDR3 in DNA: TGTGCCAGCTCCCCCGGGAGTTCTCAAGAGACCCAGTACTTC. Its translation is CASSPGSSQETQYF.

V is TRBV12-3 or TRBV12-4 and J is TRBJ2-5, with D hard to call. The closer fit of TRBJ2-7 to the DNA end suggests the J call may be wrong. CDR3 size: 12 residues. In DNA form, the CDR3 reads TGTGCCAGCAGCAAAGGGCCCTACGAGCAGTACTTC. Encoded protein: CASSKGPYEQYF.

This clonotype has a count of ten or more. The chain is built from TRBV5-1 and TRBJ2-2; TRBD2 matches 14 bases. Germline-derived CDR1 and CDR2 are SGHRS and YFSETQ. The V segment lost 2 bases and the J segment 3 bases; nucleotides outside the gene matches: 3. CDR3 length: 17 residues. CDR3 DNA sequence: TGCGCCAGCAGCTTCGGACTAGCGGGAGGAGACACCGGGGAGCTGTTTTTT. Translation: CASSFGLAGGDTGELFF.

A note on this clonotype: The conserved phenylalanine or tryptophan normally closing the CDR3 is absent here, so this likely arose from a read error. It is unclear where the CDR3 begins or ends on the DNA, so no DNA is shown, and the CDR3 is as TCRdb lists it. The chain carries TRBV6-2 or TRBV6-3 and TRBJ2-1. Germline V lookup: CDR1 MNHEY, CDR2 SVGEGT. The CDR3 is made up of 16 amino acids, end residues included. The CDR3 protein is CASSSVTEYNEQFFGA.

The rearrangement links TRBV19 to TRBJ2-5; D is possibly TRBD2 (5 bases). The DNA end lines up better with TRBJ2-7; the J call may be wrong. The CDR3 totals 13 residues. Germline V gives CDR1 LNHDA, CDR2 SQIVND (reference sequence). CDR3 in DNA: TGTGCCAGTAGTCAACTAGGTTCCTACGAGCAGTACTTC. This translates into CASSQLGSYEQYF.

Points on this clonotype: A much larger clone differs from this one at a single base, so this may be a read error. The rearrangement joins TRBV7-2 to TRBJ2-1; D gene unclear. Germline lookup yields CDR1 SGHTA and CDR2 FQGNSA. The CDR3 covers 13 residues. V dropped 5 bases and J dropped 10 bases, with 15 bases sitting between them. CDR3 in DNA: TGTGCCAGCAGCCTGGCAAGCTCCTACGAGCAGTTCTTC. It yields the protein CASSLASSYEQFF.

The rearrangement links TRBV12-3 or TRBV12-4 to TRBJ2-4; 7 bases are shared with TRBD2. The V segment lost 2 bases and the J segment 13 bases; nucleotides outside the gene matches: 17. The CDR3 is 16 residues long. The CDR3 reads CASSLRGPSPGREQYF. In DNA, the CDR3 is TGTGCCAGCAGTTTAAGAGGTCCTAGCCCGGGGAGGGAGCAGTACTTC.

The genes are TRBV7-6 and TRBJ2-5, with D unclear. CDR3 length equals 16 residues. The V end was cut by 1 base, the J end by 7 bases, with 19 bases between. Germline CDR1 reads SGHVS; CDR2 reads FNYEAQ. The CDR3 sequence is CASSLDRTDYSATQYF. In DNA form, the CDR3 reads TGTGCCAGCAGCTTAGATAGGACGGATTACTCGGCGACCCAGTACTTC.

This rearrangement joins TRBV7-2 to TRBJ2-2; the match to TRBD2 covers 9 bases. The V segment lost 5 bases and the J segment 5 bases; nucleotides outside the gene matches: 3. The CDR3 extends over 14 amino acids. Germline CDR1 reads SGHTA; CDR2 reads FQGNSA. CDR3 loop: CASSEAGGTGELFF. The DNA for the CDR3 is TGTGCCAGCAGCGAAGCGGGAGGAACCGGGGAGCTGTTTTTT.

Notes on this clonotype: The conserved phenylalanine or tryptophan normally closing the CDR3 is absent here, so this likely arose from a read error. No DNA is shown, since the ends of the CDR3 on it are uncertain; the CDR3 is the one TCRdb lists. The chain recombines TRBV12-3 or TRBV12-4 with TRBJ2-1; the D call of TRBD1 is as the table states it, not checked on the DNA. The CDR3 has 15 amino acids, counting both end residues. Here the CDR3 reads CASRATGAAGYTFGS.

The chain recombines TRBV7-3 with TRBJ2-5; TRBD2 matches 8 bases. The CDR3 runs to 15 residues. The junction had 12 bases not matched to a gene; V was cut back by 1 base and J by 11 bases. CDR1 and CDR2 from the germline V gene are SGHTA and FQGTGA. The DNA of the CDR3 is TGTGCCAGCAGCTTAATGACGGGAGGGCCGGGTGAGCAGTACTTC. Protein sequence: CASSLMTGGPGEQYF.

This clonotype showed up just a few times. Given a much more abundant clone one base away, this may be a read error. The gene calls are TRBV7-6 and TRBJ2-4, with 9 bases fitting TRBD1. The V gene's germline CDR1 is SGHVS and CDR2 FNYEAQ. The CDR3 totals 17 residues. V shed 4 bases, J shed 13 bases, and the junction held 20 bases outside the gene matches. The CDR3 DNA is TGTGCCAGCAGCTCCAGGACCGGGACAGGGACTCGCAATGAGCAGTACTTC. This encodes CASSSRTGTGTRNEQYF.

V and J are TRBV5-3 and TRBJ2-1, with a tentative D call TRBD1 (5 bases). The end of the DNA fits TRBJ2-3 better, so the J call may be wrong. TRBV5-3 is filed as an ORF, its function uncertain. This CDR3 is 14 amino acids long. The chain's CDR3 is CASSLRGGVETQYF. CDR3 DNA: TGTGCCAGCAGCCTAAGGGGTGGGGTGGAGACGCAGTATTTT.

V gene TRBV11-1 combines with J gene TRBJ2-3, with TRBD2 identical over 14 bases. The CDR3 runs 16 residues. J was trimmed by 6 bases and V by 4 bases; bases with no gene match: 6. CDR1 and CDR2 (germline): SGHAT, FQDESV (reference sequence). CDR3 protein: CASSSRLAGGVDTQYF. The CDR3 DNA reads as TGTGCCAGCAGCTCCCGACTAGCGGGAGGGGTGGATACGCAGTATTTT.

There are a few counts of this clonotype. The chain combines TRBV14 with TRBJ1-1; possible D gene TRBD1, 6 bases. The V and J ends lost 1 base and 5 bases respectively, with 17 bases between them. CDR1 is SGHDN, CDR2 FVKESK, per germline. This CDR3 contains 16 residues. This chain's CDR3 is CASSQGYTGLRTEAFF. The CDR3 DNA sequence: TGTGCCAGCAGCCAAGGATACACAGGGCTGAGGACTGAAGCTTTCTTT. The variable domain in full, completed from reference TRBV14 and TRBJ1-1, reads EAGVTQFPSHSVIEKGQTVTLRCDPISGHDNLYWYRRVMGKEIKFLLHFVKESKQDESGMPNNRFLAERTGGTYSTLKVQPAELEDSGVYFCASSQGYTGLRTEAFFGQGTRLTVV.

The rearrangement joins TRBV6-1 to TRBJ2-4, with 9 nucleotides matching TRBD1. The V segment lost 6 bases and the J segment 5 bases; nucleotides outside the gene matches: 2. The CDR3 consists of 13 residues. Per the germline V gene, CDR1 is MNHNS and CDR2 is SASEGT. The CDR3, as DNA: TGTGCCAGCAGGGACAGGGGTCAAAACATTCAGTACTTC. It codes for CASRDRGQNIQYF.

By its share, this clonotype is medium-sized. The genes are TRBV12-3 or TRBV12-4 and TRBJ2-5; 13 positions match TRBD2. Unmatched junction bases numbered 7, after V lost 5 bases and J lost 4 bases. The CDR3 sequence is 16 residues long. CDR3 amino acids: CASSQIGLAGVETQYF. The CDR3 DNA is TGTGCCAGCAGTCAAATTGGACTAGCGGGAGTAGAGACCCAGTACTTC.

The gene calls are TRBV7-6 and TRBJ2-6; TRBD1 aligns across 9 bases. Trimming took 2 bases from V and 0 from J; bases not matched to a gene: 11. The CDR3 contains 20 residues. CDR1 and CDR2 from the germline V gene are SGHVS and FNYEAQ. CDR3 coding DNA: TGTGCCAGCAGCTTATCGGCCGGTCGGGACAGGGACTCTGGGGCCAACGTCCTGACTTTC. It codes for CASSLSAGRDRDSGANVLTF.

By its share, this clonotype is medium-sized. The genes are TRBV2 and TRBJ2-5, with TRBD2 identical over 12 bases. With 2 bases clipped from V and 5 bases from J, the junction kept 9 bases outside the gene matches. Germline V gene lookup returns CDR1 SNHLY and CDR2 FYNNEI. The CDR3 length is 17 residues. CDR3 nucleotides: TGTGCCAGCAGTGAATCTGGCCGGACTAGCGGGAAGGAGACCCAGTACTTC. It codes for CASSESGRTSGKETQYF.

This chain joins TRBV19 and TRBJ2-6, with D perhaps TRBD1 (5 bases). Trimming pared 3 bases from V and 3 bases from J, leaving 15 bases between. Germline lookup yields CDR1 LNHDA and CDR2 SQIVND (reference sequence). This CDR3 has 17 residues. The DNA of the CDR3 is TGTGCCAGTAGTATGTTTTTAGGGGCGAGTGGGGCCAACGTCCTGACTTTC. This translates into CASSMFLGASGANVLTF.

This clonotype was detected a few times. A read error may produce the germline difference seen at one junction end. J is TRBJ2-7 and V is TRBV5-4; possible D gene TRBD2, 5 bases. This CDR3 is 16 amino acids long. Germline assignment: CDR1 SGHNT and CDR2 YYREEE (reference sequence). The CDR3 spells CASSLAFSASYNEQYF. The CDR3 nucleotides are TGCGCCAGCAGCTTGGCCTTTAGCGCGTCCTACAATGAGCAGTACTTC.

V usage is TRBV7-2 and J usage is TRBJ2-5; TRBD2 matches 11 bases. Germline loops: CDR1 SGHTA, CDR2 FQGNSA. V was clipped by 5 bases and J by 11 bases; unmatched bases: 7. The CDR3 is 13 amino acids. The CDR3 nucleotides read TGTGCCAGCAGCCAGCTAGCGGGGGGTGAGCAGTACTTC. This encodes CASSQLAGGEQYF.

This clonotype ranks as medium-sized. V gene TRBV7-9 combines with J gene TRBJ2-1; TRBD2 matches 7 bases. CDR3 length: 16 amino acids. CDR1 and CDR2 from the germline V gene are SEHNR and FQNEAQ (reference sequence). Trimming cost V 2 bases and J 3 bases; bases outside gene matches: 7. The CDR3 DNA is TGTGCCAGCAGCTTATTTTCCGGCGGGAGCTACAATGAGCAGTTCTTC. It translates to CASSLFSGGSYNEQFF.